The sequence of this T cell receptor beta chain was determined in a study of patients and donors after allogeneic stem cell transplantation. Each CDR3 protein is one row after TCRdb ran MiXCR on the RT-PCR reads. Among approximately 150,000 distinct CDR3 sequences, nearly 25% were seen once, and the ten largest hold 26%. Trimming cost V 7 bases and J 1 base, with 17 bases left between them. Germline V CDR1 and CDR2: SQVTM, ANQGSEA. CDR3 length: 14 residues. Sample: blood, either unsorted or a sorted T cell fraction (not recorded which). The V gene is TRBV29-1, the J gene TRBJ2-7, with D unclear. This receptor was identified in a human donor who was either an allogeneic HSCT recipient or a stem cell or donor lymphocyte infusion donor (not recorded which). It is not recorded whose cells these are; they may come from a transplant donor. The CDR3 DNA is TGCAGCGCTGGCAAACTGCGGCGATCCTACGAGCAGTACTTC. This translates into CSAGKLRRSYEQYF.